Listed below are T cell receptor beta chains from one sample, sequenced in a study of blood T cell repertoires in COVID-19. The data were produced by immunoSEQ multiplex PCR, yet TCRdb's version contains in-frame clones alone and is incomplete. Of about 300,000 clones detected, 70% to 90% appear once; the ten largest clones hold approximately 5.4%. Sample: PBMCs or T cells enriched from blood (not recorded which). These receptors were collected from a woman in her 30s who had recovered from COVID-19. Both conserved end residues are trimmed from each CDR3.

>TRBJ1-2|TRBV5-1
ASSPRQGSSLA
>TRBJ2-2|TRBV2
ASRDQRGGNTGELF
>TRBJ1-6|TRBV7-9
ASSLEQGSNSPLH
>TRBJ2-3|TRBV27
ASSLLGQGGDTQY
>TRBJ1-3|TRBV19
ASSDTGIPYSGNTIY
>TRBJ1-6|TRBV7-9
ASSETTGGNSPLH
>TRBJ1-5|TRBV29-1
SVGTGINQPQH
>TRBJ2-7|TRBV6-2/TRBV6-3
ASSYFGLAGGPHEQY
>TRBJ1-3|TRBV30
AWMSLGTGNTIY
>TRBJ1-3|TRBV30
AWNKQVSGNTIY
>TRBJ1-6|TRBV11-2
ASSLTFVQGEINSPLH
>TRBJ1-5|TRBV11-2
ASSAPGGNNQPQH
>TRBJ1-2|TRBV7-2
ASSEEQQNYGYT
>TRBJ1-2|TRBV27
ASSPDNHGYT
>TRBJ2-7|TRBV6-5
ASREAPDRSYEQY
>TRBJ1-1|TRBV30
AWSFGRGGPEAF
>TRBJ1-3|TRBV5-1
ASSLAAGAGNTIY
>TRBJ2-7|TRBV19
ASSRGQGLYEQY
>TRBJ1-6|TRBV4-2
ASSQDLADRVSPLH
>TRBJ1-1|TRBV12-5
ASTEDRLNTEAF
>TRBJ1-2|TRBV5-4
ASSLGGSYGYT
>TRBJ1-2|TRBV5-1
ASSLAEGQGFGYT
>TRBJ1-5|TRBV4-1
ASSHGEDRPQH
>TRBJ1-2|TRBV4-1
ASSQDGTGFYGYT
>TRBJ1-2|TRBV4-2
ASSQRSLINYGYT
>TRBJ1-1|TRBV30
AWSGGPEAF
>TRBJ2-3|TRBV10-3
AISETGTEDTQY
>TRBJ2-7|TRBV19
ASSISGTAIYEQY
>TRBJ1-4|TRBV25-1
ASSEERTNEKLF